This is a list of T cell receptor beta chains from one sample in a study of beta chain features in type 1 diabetes. The assay was immunoSEQ multiplex PCR, and TCRdb's table has in-frame clones only and misses some. In the table there are 300,000 to 350,000 clones, 15% to 20% of which are singletons. Sequencing was done on a sample of naive CD4+ T cells from blood. These TCRs come from a woman younger than 35 in good health. The CDR3 runs from the conserved cysteine through the conserved F or W. The D gene is left open where the match is weak. The listing skips clone size in some rows; elsewhere it reads once, few, many or a size class.

>.|.|TRBV30|TRBJ2-5
CAWSLTETQYF
TGTGCCTGGAGCCTTACTGAGACCCAGTACTTC
>.|.|TRBV15|TRBJ2-1
CATSRERPGEQFF
TGTGCCACCAGCAGAGAACGGCCAGGGGAGCAGTTCTTC
>.|TRBD2|TRBV12-5|TRBJ2-5
CASGSRLAETQYF
TGTGCTAGTGGTTCGAGACTAGCGGAGACCCAGTACTTC
>few|.|TRBV18|TRBJ1-5
CASSPGAASNQPQHF
TGTGCCAGCTCACCGGGGGCGGCGAGCAATCAGCCCCAGCATTTT
>few|TRBD2|TRBV30|TRBJ2-1
CAWNSGGRVPFF
TGTGCCTGGAATAGTGGCGGGAGAGTTCCGTTCTTC
>.|.|TRBV4-1|TRBJ2-3
CASSQDTLASASTDTQYF
TGCGCCAGCAGCCAAGATACCTTAGCGTCCGCTAGCACAGATACGCAGTATTTT
>once|TRBD1|TRBV5-1|TRBJ2-2
CASSAGTGQPHGELFF
TGCGCCAGCAGCGCAGGGACAGGGCAACCCCACGGGGAGCTGTTTTTT
>.|.|TRBV27|TRBJ2-5
CASSLHPTSSPGETQYF
TGTGCCAGCAGTCTCCACCCTACTAGCTCTCCGGGGGAGACCCAGTACTTC
>few|TRBD2|TRBV5-1|TRBJ2-3
CASSNPPGLAGGKGTQYF
TGCGCCAGCAGCAACCCACCGGGACTAGCGGGGGGCAAGGGGACGCAGTATTTT
>.|TRBD1|TRBV30|TRBJ1-5
CAFGTGELYQPQHF
TGTGCCTTTGGGACAGGGGAGCTTTATCAGCCCCAGCATTTT
>.|TRBD1|TRBV2|TRBJ1-4
CASSEQGAVEKLFF
TGTGCCAGCAGTGAACAGGGGGCCGTTGAAAAACTGTTTTTT
>.|TRBD1|TRBV15|TRBJ1-2
CATSGGTGFTYGYTF
TGTGCCACCAGCGGAGGGACAGGTTTCACTTATGGCTACACCTTC
>few|TRBD1|TRBV15|TRBJ2-5
CATSRDRFTDRGLETQYF
TGTGCCACCAGCAGAGATAGGTTTACGGACAGGGGGTTGGAGACCCAGTACTTC
>.|TRBD2|TRBV9|TRBJ2-2
CASSLSGGPSGELFF
TGTGCCAGCAGCCTTAGCGGGGGCCCCTCCGGGGAGCTGTTTTTT
>.|.|TRBV23-1|TRBJ2-7
CASSRGPPRQSSYEQYF
TGCGCCAGCAGTCGGGGGCCTCCCCGACAGAGTTCCTACGAGCAGTACTTC
>.|TRBD1|TRBV5-6|TRBJ1-2
CASSPTGRYGYTF
TGTGCCAGCAGCCCGACAGGGCGATATGGCTACACCTTC
>.|.|TRBV25-1|TRBJ2-1
CASSEGGVLPKQFF
TGTGCCAGCAGTGAAGGTGGAGTATTGCCCAAGCAGTTCTTC
>.|TRBD1|TRBV5-4|TRBJ2-7
CASRSTGRYEQYF
TGTGCCAGCAGGTCGACAGGGCGCTACGAGCAGTACTTC
>.|.|TRBV30|TRBJ1-2
CALWPQDGYTF
TGTGCCTTGTGGCCTCAGGATGGCTACACCTTC
>.|.|TRBV4-1|TRBJ1-2
CASSQGEGYYGYTF
TGCGCCAGCAGCCAGGGGGAGGGGTACTATGGCTACACCTTC
>.|TRBD2|TRBV29-1|TRBJ2-1
CSVEGLADNEQFF
TGCAGCGTTGAGGGTCTAGCGGACAATGAGCAGTTCTTC
>few|.|TRBV28|TRBJ1-1
CASSSTMRTEAFF
TGTGCCAGCAGTTCCACGATGAGGACTGAAGCTTTCTTT
>.|.|TRBV19|TRBJ2-7
CASAMRGGEQYF
TGTGCCAGTGCGATGCGGGGTGGCGAGCAGTACTTC
>few|TRBD1|TRBV7-3|TRBJ2-1
CASSPRQGSYNEQFF
TGTGCCAGCAGCCCGAGACAGGGGTCCTACAATGAGCAGTTCTTC
>.|TRBD2|TRBV7-3|TRBJ2-5
CASSFGAGAGTQYF
TGTGCCAGCAGCTTTGGAGCGGGGGCGGGGACCCAGTACTTC
>.|TRBD1|TRBV19|TRBJ2-7
CASARGRGLYEQYF
TGTGCCAGTGCCCGGGGCAGGGGGCTGTACGAGCAGTACTTC
>.|TRBD1|TRBV12-5|TRBJ2-3
CASGYLGQGSTDTQYF
TGTGCTAGTGGCTACCTCGGACAGGGTAGCACAGATACGCAGTATTTT
>few|TRBD1|TRBV18|TRBJ2-7
CASSLPGQATYEQYF
TGTGCCAGCTCACTCCCGGGACAGGCGACCTACGAGCAGTACTTC
>.|TRBD2|TRBV6-6|TRBJ2-1
CASSSLGGMGRNEQFF
TGTGCCAGCAGTTCCCTGGGGGGGATGGGGCGAAATGAGCAGTTCTTC
>few|TRBD1|TRBV5-1|TRBJ2-7
CASSPFSGTGGDEQYF
TGCGCCAGCAGCCCGTTCTCCGGGACAGGGGGCGACGAGCAGTACTTC
>.|.|TRBV6-5|TRBJ2-1
CASSSIQGGADEQFF
TGTGCCAGCAGTTCAATTCAAGGGGGGGCCGATGAGCAGTTCTTC
>few|.|TRBV29-1|TRBJ2-3
CSVIGGGTDTQYF
TGCAGCGTTATAGGCGGAGGCACAGATACGCAGTATTTT
>.|TRBD1|TRBV30|TRBJ2-5
CAWSKDRVSGETQYF
TGTGCCTGGAGTAAGGACAGGGTATCCGGGGAGACCCAGTACTTC
>.|TRBD1|TRBV15|TRBJ1-1
CATSRGGAGGITEAFF
TGTGCCACCAGCAGAGGAGGGGCAGGGGGCATCACTGAAGCTTTCTTT
>.|TRBD2|TRBV7-9|TRBJ2-3
CASSLADGRLAGKGDTQYF
TGTGCCAGCAGCTTAGCGGACGGGAGACTAGCGGGAAAGGGAGATACGCAGTATTTT
>.|.|TRBV7-3|TRBJ2-5
CASSPAGLTQETQYF
TGTGCCAGCAGCCCCGCGGGGTTAACCCAAGAGACCCAGTACTTC
>few|TRBD1|TRBV11-2|TRBJ1-1
CASSYGQDNTEAFF
TGTGCCAGCAGCTACGGACAGGATAACACTGAAGCTTTCTTT
>few|TRBD1|TRBV7-2|TRBJ2-7
CASSLGQGAVYEQYF
TGTGCCAGCAGCTTGGGTCAGGGGGCGGTCTACGAGCAGTACTTC
>.|.|TRBV7-9|TRBJ1-4
CASSLGRTAYEKLFF
TGTGCCAGCAGCTTAGGTCGGACAGCCTATGAAAAACTGTTTTTT
>few|.|TRBV7-9|TRBJ2-1
CASSLVTSYNEQFF
TGTGCCAGCAGCTTAGTGACTAGCTACAATGAGCAGTTCTTC
>.|TRBD1|TRBV27|TRBJ2-6
CASSLLDRGSGANVLTF
TGTGCCAGCTCCTTGCTCGACAGGGGGAGTGGGGCCAACGTCCTGACTTTC
>few|TRBD2|TRBV30|TRBJ2-7
CAGGREPYEQYF
TGTGCCGGGGGGAGGGAGCCCTACGAGCAGTACTTC
>few|.|TRBV30|TRBJ1-1
CAWNGQLMNTEAFF
TGTGCCTGGAATGGACAGCTCATGAACACTGAAGCTTTCTTT
>few|TRBD1|TRBV20-1|TRBJ1-2
CSAKTGSGYTF
TGCAGTGCCAAGACAGGGAGCGGCTACACCTTC